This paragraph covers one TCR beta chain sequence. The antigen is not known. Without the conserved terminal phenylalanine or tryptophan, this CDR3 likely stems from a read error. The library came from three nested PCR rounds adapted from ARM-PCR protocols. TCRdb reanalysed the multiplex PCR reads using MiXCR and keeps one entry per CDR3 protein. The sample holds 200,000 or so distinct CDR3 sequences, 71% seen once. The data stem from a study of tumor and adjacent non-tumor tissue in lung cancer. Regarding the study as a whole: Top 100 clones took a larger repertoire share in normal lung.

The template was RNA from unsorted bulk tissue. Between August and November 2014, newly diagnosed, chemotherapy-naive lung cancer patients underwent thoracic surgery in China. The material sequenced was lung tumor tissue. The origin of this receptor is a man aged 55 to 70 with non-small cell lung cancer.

The CDR3 region has the DNA TGTGCCTGGGACAGGGGGCCCGGTGCTGAAGCTTTCTTA. This codes for CAWDRGPGAEAFL. V usage is TRBV30 and J usage is TRBJ1-1; 10 bases match TRBD1. J lost 6 bases, V lost 5 bases, and 6 bases had no gene match. The CDR3 is 13 residues long. In germline, CDR1 is GTSNPN, CDR2 SVGIG (reference sequence).